This entry lists 17 T cell receptor beta chains sequenced from one sample in a study of technical replicates of blood from a handful of donors. TCRdb's copy holds only in-frame clones and misses some; the assay was immunoSEQ multiplex PCR. The table shows approximately 13,000 clones, with about 86% occurring only once. Sequenced material: PBMCs. The source is a human donor in good health.

This clone was detected only once. The chain uses TRBV6-6 and TRBJ2-2, with TRBD2 matching over 7 bases. CDR1 is MNHNY and CDR2 is SVGAGI in the germline V gene (reference sequence). Trimming cost V 0 bases and J 4 bases; bases outside gene matches: 2. The CDR3 sequence is 15 residues long. As DNA, the CDR3 is TGTGCCAGCAGTTACTCGGGGAGGGTCACCGGGGAGCTGTTTTTT. This codes for CASSYSGRVTGELFF.

The chain has TRBV2 and TRBJ1-4, with TRBD1 matching 9 bases. Germline V CDR1 and CDR2: SNHLY, FYNNEI. Losses at the gene ends were 4 bases for V and 8 bases for J; bases not matched to a gene: 5. CDR3 size: 14 residues. CDR3 DNA: TGTGCCAGCAGTGTACAGGGGGCGGGGGAAAAACTGTTTTTT. Protein sequence: CASSVQGAGEKLFF. Using reference TRBV2 and TRBJ1-4 for the parts outside the CDR3, the full variable domain is EPEVTQTPSHQVTQMGQEVILRCVPISNHLYFYWYRQILGQKVEFLVSFYNNEISEKSEIFDDQFSVERPDGSNFTLKIRSTKLEDSAMYFCASSVQGAGEKLFFGSGTQLSVL.

V is TRBV9 and J is TRBJ2-5; possible D gene TRBD1, 6 bases. The germline V and J ends were trimmed by 0 bases and 5 bases, with 11 bases remaining between them. The germline V gene encodes CDR1 SGDLS and CDR2 YYNGEE. This CDR3 is 14 amino acids long. CDR3 loop: CASSVALTGETQYF. DNA for the CDR3: TGTGCCAGCAGCGTAGCCCTGACAGGCGAGACCCAGTACTTC.

The chain is built from TRBV5-6 and TRBJ1-4; D not certain. The CDR3 totals 11 residues. Germline lookup yields CDR1 SGHDT and CDR2 YYEEEE. With 0 bases removed from V and 12 bases from J, the gap between germline ends came to 6 bases. The CDR3 region is CASSLGSELFF. The CDR3 region has the DNA TGTGCCAGCAGCTTGGGTTCAGAACTGTTTTTT.

J is TRBJ2-7 and V is TRBV6-5, with 7 positions matching TRBD2. Germline CDR1 is MNHEY and CDR2 is SVGAGI. The J segment lost 5 bases and the V segment lost 2 bases, leaving 6 bases of the junction unmatched. The CDR3 consists of 14 residues. CDR3 coding DNA: TGTGCCAGCAGTTACCGGGGGGTAGGTGACGAGCAGTACTTC. Translation: CASSYRGVGDEQYF.

The chain carries TRBV28 and TRBJ2-7, with TRBD1 as a possible D gene (5 bases). The ends were cut back, 6 bases at V and 2 bases at J, with 14 bases in the middle. Germline CDR1 reads MDHEN; CDR2 reads SYDVKM. This CDR3 contains 14 residues. The CDR3 is CASSRASTTYEQYF. DNA of the CDR3: TGTGCCAGCAGCAGGGCCTCCACAACCTACGAGCAGTACTTC.

The CDR3 spells CSVGDRGHQPQHF. CDR3 bases: TGCAGCGTCGGGGACAGGGGCCATCAGCCCCAGCATTTT. The chain couples TRBV29-1 to TRBJ1-5, with 10 nucleotides matching TRBD1. The CDR3 has 13 residues. Per germline, CDR1 SQVTM and CDR2 ANQGSEA. Losses at the gene ends were 6 bases for V and 5 bases for J; bases not matched to a gene: 4.

The chain is built from TRBV7-9 and TRBJ1-1; D unclear. Germline values: CDR1 SEHNR, CDR2 FQNEAQ (reference sequence). The CDR3 consists of 15 residues. Between the trimmed V and J ends, which lost 3 bases and 0 bases, there was a span of 11 bases. The CDR3 here is CASSFSGSMNTEAFF. CDR3 nucleotides: TGTGCCAGCAGCTTCTCGGGGAGCATGAACACTGAAGCTTTCTTT.

This CDR3 is CASSHTASWAYNEQFF. The CDR3 DNA sequence: TGTGCCAGCAGCCACACGGCTAGCTGGGCCTACAATGAGCAGTTCTTC. This chain links TRBV14 with TRBJ2-1; possible D gene TRBD2, 5 bases. CDR3 length: 16 amino acids. V lost 3 bases, J lost 2 bases, and 14 bases lay in between. CDR1 is SGHDN and CDR2 is FVKESK in the germline V gene.

The rearrangement uses TRBV5-1 and TRBJ2-5; TRBD2 matches at 9 bases. Losses at the gene ends were 4 bases for V and 2 bases for J; bases not matched to a gene: 12. This CDR3 spans 17 amino acids. CDR1 and CDR2 from the germline V gene are SGHRS and YFSETQ. Written as DNA, the CDR3 is TGCGCCAGCAGCCCCTCCGGTGTGGCGGGAGGGCAAGAGACCCAGTACTTC. Encoded protein: CASSPSGVAGGQETQYF.

The J gene is TRBJ1-5, the V gene TRBV30; 9 positions match TRBD1. This CDR3 spans 15 amino acids. Trimming cost V 3 bases and J 3 bases; bases outside gene matches: 6. CDR1 GTSNPN and CDR2 SVGIG come from the germline V gene (reference sequence). The chain's CDR3 is CAWSPGQGVNQPQHF. The CDR3 bases are TGTGCCTGGAGCCCGGGACAGGGAGTCAATCAGCCCCAGCATTTT.

The V and J genes are TRBV7-8 and TRBJ1-2; D might be TRBD1 (5 bases). With 2 bases removed from V and 3 bases from J, the gap between germline ends came to 13 bases. The CDR3 covers 15 residues. Germline lookup yields CDR1 SGHVS and CDR2 FQNEAQ. This CDR3 reads CASSLRDGGDYGYTF. CDR3 in DNA: TGTGCCAGCAGCTTACGGGACGGGGGAGACTATGGCTACACCTTC. Using reference TRBV7-8 and TRBJ1-2 for the parts outside the CDR3, the full variable domain is GAGVSQSPRYKVAKRGQDVALRCDPISGHVSLFWYQQALGQGPEFLTYFQNEAQLDKSGLPSDRFFAERPEGSVSTLKIQRTQQEDSAVYLCASSLRDGGDYGYTFGSGTRLTVV.

The chain has TRBV11-3 and TRBJ2-1; maybe TRBD2 (6 bases). Germline V gene data show CDR1 as SGHNT and CDR2 as YENEEA. V lost 5 bases, J lost 5 bases, and 16 bases lay in between. This CDR3 has 15 amino acids. Here the CDR3 reads CASSLGTGGHNEQFF. The CDR3 region has the DNA TGTGCCAGCAGCCTCGGGACTGGGGGACACAATGAGCAGTTCTTC.

The CDR3 bases are TGTGCCAGCAGCTCACTAGCGGGAGAATTAACCGGGGAGCTGTTTTTT. This encodes CASSSLAGELTGELFF. V and J are TRBV7-3 and TRBJ2-2; TRBD2 agrees at 11 bases. The junction had 6 bases not matched to a gene; V was cut back by 4 bases and J by 5 bases. The CDR3 runs to 16 residues. Germline loops: CDR1 SGHTA, CDR2 FQGTGA.

J is TRBJ2-1 and V is TRBV9; TRBD2 agrees at 10 bases. The CDR3 runs to 19 residues. Trimming at V came to 0 bases and at J to 3 bases, leaving 12 bases not matched to a gene. Germline CDR1 SGDLS, CDR2 YYNGEE. CDR3 nucleotide sequence: TGTGCCAGCAGCGTAGTGCCCCTAGCGGGAGTCGTTCACTACAATGAGCAGTTCTTC. This sequence encodes CASSVVPLAGVVHYNEQFF.

The rearrangement uses TRBV15 and TRBJ2-1, with 8 bases identical to TRBD1. V dropped 0 bases and J dropped 5; count of bases not matched to a gene: 3. Looked up from germline, CDR1 is LNHNV and CDR2 is YYDKDF (reference sequence). This CDR3 has 15 residues. CDR3 region: CATSRDQGANNEQFF. CDR3 nucleotides: TGTGCCACCAGCAGAGATCAGGGGGCGAACAATGAGCAGTTCTTC.

The genes are TRBV28 and TRBJ2-3; 12 bases fit TRBD2. Germline V gives CDR1 MDHEN, CDR2 SYDVKM. V lost 4 bases and J lost 3; bases outside the gene matches: 8. This CDR3 has 17 residues. Written as DNA, the CDR3 is TGTGCCAGCAGTTCTCCATCTAGCGGGAGGGCAACAGATACGCAGTATTTT. Residues: CASSSPSSGRATDTQYF.